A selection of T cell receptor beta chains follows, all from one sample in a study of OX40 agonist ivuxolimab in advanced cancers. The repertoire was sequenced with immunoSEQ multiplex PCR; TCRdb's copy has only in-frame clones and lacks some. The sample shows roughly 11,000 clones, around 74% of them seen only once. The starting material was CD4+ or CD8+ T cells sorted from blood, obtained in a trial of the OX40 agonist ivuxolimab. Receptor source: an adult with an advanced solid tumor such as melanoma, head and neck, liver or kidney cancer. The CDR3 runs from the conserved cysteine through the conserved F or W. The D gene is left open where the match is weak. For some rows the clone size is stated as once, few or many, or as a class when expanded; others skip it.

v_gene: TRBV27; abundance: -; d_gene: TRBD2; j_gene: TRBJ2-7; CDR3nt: TGTGCCAGCAGTTTAAAAGGGACTAGCGGATCCTACGAGCAGTACTTC; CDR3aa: CASSLKGTSGSYEQYF
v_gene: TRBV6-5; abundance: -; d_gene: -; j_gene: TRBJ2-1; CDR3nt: TGTGCCAGCAGTTACTCGTCACGCAATGAGCAGTTCTTC; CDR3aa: CASSYSSRNEQFF
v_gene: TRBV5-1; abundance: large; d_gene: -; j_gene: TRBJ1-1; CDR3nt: TGCGCCAGCAGCTTGGCTGGAGGGGCTAGGGCTGAAGCTTTCTTT; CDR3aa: CASSLAGGARAEAFF
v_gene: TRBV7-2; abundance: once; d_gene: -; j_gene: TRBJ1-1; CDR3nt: TGTGCCAGCAGCTTATTAAACAAGAACACTGAAGCTTTCTTT; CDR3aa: CASSLLNKNTEAFF
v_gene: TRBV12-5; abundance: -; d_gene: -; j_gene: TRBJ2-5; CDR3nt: TGTGCTAGTGGTTTGGTAGAAGGGTGGGAGACCCAGTACTTC; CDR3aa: CASGLVEGWETQYF
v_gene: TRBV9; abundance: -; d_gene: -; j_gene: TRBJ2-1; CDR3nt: TGTGCCAGCAGCGTCGGTTCAGGTAATATAAGGGAGCAGTTCTTC; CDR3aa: CASSVGSGNIREQFF
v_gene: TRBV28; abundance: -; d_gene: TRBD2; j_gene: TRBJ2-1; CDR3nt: TGTGCCAGCAGTTTCCCGGGACTAGCGGGAGTTCAGTGGGATGAGCAGTTCTTC; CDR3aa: CASSFPGLAGVQWDEQFF
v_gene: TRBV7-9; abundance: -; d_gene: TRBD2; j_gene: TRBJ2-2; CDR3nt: TGTGCCAGCAGCAGTGGACTAGCCGACGGGGAGCTGTTTTTT; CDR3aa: CASSSGLADGELFF
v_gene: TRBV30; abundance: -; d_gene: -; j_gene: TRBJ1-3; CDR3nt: TGTGCCTGGAAGTATGATGGAAACACCATATATTTT; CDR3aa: CAWKYDGNTIYF
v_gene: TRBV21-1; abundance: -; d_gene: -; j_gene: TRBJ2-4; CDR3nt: TGTGCCAGCAGCAAAGCGTTGGTAGCCGTGGTCAAAAACATTCAGTACTTC; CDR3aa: CASSKALVAVVKNIQYF
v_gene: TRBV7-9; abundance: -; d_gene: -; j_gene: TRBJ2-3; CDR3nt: TGTGCCAGCAGCTTAGCTAGCCGCACAGATACGCAGTATTTT; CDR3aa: CASSLASRTDTQYF
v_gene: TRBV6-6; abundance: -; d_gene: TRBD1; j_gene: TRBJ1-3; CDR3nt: TGTGCCAGCAGTTACCCAACAGGGGGCGGTGGAAACACCATATATTTT; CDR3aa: CASSYPTGGGGNTIYF
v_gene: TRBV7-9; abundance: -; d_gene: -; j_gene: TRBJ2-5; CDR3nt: TGTGCCAGCAGCTGGTCGCAAGAGACCCAGTACTTC; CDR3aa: CASSWSQETQYF
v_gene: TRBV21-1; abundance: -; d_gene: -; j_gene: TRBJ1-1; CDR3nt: TGTGCCAGCAGTTACAGGGGGAGCACTGAAGCTTTCTTT; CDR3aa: CASSYRGSTEAFF
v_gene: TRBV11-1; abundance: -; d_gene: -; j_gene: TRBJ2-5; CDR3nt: TGTGCCAGCAGCTTCGTCCTGGGAGGTCGGAAGACCCAGTACTTC; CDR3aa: CASSFVLGGRKTQYF
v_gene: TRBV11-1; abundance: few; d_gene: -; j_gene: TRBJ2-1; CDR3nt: TGTGCCAGCAGCCCGCTTTCCTCCAATGAGCAGTTCTTC; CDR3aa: CASSPLSSNEQFF
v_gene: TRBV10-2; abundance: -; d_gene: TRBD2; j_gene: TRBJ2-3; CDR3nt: TGCGCCAGCAGAAATAGCGGGAGCCCCCCAGATACGCAGTATTTT; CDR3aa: CASRNSGSPPDTQYF
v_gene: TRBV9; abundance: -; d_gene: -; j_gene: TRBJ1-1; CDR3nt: TGTGCCAGCAGCCCAGGGAAAACCCGACCGGCTTTCTTT; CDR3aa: CASSPGKTRPAFF
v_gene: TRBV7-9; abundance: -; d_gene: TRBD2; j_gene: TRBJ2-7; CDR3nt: TGTGCCAGCAGCTCACTAGCGGAGAGGTCCTACGAGCAGTACTTC; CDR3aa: CASSSLAERSYEQYF
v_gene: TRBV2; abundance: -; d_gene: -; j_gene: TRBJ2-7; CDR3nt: TGTGCCAGCACAGGCGACACCTACGAGCAGTACTTC; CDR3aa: CASTGDTYEQYF
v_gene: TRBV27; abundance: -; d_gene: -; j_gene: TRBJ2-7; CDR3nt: TGTGCCAGCAGCCCCCTTCCCTGGTCCTACGAGCAGTACTTC; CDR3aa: CASSPLPWSYEQYF
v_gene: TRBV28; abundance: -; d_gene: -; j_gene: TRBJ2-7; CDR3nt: TGTGCCAGCAGTGCTAAGAGCTCCTACGAGCAGTACTTC; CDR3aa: CASSAKSSYEQYF
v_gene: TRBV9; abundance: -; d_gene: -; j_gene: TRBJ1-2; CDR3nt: TGTGCCAGCAGCGAAACCTCCCGGACGGACTATGGCTACACCTTC; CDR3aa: CASSETSRTDYGYTF
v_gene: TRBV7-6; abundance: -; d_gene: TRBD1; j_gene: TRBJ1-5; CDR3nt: TGTGCCAGCAGCCCCGGGACAGGGGTGTATTTT; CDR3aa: CASSPGTGVYF
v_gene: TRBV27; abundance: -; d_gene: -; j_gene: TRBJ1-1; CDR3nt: TGTGCCAGCAGTTTACGGGGACTGAACACTGAAGCTTTCTTT; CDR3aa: CASSLRGLNTEAFF
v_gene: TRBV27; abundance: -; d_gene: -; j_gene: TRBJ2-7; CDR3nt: TGTGCCAGCAGCAAAATCGGCTACGAGCAGTACTTC; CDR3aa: CASSKIGYEQYF
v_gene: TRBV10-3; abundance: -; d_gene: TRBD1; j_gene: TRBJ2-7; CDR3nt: TGTGCCATCAGTCAGGGGGCCTACGAGCAGTACTTC; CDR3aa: CAISQGAYEQYF
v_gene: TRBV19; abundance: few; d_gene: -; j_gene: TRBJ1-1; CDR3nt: TGTGCCAGTAGTATTAGTGGGAACACTGAAGCTTTCTTT; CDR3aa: CASSISGNTEAFF
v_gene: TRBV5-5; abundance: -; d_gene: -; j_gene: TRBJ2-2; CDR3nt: TGTGCCAGCAGCTGGGAGTTTACCGGGGAGCTGTTTTTT; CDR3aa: CASSWEFTGELFF
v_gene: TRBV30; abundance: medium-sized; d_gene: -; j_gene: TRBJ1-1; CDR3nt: TGTGCCTGGAGTGTCGAAAGGGGCGAAGCTTTCTTT; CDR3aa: CAWSVERGEAFF
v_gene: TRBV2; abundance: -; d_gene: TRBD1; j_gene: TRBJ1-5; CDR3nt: TGTGCCAGCAGCGCTCGGACAGGCCTCAATCAGCCCCAGCATTTT; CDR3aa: CASSARTGLNQPQHF
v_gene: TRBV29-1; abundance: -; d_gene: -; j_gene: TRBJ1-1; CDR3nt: TGCAGCGTTGAAATTCGGGGGCTGGGCACTGAAGCTTTCTTT; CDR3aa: CSVEIRGLGTEAFF
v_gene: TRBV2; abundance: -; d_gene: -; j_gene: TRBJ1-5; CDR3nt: TGTGCCAGCAGTGAGGGCAGAAGCACTCACCAGCCCCAGCATTTT; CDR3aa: CASSEGRSTHQPQHF
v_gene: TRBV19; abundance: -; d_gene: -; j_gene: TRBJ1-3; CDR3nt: TGTGCCAGTAGGGCAGGGGACTACTCTGGAAACACCATATATTTT; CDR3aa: CASRAGDYSGNTIYF
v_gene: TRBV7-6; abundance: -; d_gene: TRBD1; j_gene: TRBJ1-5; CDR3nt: TGTGCCAGCAGCTCGGGACAGGGCGGCAATCAGCCCCAGCATTTT; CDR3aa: CASSSGQGGNQPQHF
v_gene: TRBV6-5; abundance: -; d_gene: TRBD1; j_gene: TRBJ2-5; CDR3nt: TGTGCCAGCAGTTACTTCTTGGGACAGGGGAAAGAGACCCAGTACTTC; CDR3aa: CASSYFLGQGKETQYF
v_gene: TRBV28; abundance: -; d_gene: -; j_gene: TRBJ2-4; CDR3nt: TGTGCCAGCAGAGCCAAACGCCTTTCCAAAAACATTCAGTACTTC; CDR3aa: CASRAKRLSKNIQYF
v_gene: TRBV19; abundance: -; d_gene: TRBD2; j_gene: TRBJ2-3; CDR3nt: TGTGCCAGTAGTATCCGACTAGCGGGAGGGCCTGTAACAGATACGCAGTATTTT; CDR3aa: CASSIRLAGGPVTDTQYF
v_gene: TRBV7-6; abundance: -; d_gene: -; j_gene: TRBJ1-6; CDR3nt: TGTGCCAGCAGCGAACGCGGGGGACATAATTCACCCCTCCACTTT; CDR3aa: CASSERGGHNSPLHF
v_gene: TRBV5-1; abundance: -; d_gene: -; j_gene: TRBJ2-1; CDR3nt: TGCGCCAGCAGCATAGACGAGAGCTCCTACAATGAGCAGTTCTTC; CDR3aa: CASSIDESSYNEQFF
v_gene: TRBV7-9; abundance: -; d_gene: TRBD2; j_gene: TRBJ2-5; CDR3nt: TGTGCCAGCAGCTTAGAAGCAAGGCTAGCGGAGGGGGAGACCCAGTACTTC; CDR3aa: CASSLEARLAEGETQYF
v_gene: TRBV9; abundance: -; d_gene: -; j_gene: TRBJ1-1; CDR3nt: TGTGCCAGCAGCCCCCCCGGGACGGGGAACACTGAAGCTTTCTTT; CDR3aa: CASSPPGTGNTEAFF
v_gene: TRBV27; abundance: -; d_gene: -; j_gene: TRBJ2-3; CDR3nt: TGTGCCAGCAGTACACAGGAAAGCACAGATACGCAGTATTTT; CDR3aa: CASSTQESTDTQYF
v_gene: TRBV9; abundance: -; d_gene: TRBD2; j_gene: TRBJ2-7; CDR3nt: TGTGCCAGCAGCGTAGGGGGTAGCGGGAGCTACGAGCAGTACTTC; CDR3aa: CASSVGGSGSYEQYF
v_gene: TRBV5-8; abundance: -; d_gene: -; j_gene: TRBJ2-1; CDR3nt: TGTGCCAGCAAGAACAGGGTAGGGTACAATGAGCAGTTCTTC; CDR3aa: CASKNRVGYNEQFF
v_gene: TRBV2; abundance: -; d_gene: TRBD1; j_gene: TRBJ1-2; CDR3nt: TGTGCCAGCAGTGCGATGACAGGGAAGTTCGTCTATGGCTACACCTTC; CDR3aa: CASSAMTGKFVYGYTF
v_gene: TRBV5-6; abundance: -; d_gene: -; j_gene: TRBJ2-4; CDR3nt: TGTGCCAGCAGCCCCGAAGGGCGGGACATTCAGTACTTC; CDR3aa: CASSPEGRDIQYF
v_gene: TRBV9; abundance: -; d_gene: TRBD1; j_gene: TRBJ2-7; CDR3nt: TGTGCCAGCAGCATCTCGGGACAGGCTAACTACGAGCAGTACTTC; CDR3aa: CASSISGQANYEQYF
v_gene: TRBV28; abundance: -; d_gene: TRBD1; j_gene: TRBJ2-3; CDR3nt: TGTGCCAGCAGCGGGCCTATTGCCGGGACAGGGGAGATAGATACGCAGTATTTT; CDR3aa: CASSGPIAGTGEIDTQYF
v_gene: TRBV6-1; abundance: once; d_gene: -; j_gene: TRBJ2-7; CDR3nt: TGTGCCAGCAGTGCGGACAGCGAGCAGTACTTC; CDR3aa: CASSADSEQYF
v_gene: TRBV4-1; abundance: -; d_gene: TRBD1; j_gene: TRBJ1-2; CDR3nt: TGCGCCAGCAGCCAAAGCCCCCTTCTAGGGGGCGAGTCGAGCTACACCTTC; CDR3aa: CASSQSPLLGGESSYTF
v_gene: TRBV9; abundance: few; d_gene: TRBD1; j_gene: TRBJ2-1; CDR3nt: TGTGCCAGCAGCGTGACAGGGAATGGGAATGAGCAGTTCTTC; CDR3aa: CASSVTGNGNEQFF
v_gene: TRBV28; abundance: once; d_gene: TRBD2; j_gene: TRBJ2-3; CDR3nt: TGTGCCAGCAGCCTGGGACTAGCGGGGGGCACAGATACGCAGTATTTT; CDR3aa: CASSLGLAGGTDTQYF
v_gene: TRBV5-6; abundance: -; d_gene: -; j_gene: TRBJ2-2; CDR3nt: TGTGCCAGCAGCTTGGGGCGAGACGGGGACACCGGGGAGCTGTTTTTT; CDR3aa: CASSLGRDGDTGELFF
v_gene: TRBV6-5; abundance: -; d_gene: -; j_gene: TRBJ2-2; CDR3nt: TGTGCCAGCAGTTACTCTTCTCAAACCGGGGAGCTGTTTTTT; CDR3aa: CASSYSSQTGELFF
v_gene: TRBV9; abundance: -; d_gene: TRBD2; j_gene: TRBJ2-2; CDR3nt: TGTGCCAGCAGCACCCGACTAGCGGCGTACACCGGGGAGCTGTTTTTT; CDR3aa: CASSTRLAAYTGELFF
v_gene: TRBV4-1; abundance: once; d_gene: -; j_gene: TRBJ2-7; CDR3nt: TGCGCCAGCAGCCAAGAAGGCCAAGGGCGGGGCCTCTCCTACGAGCAGTACTTC; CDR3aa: CASSQEGQGRGLSYEQYF
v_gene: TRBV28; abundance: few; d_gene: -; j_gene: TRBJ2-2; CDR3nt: TGTGCCATCATGGAGCTTAACACCGGGGAGCTGTTTTTT; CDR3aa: CAIMELNTGELFF
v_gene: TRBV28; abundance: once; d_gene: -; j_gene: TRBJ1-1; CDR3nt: TGTGCCAGCAGCCCCCCTGGCAGGGTGGACACTGAAGCTTTCTTT; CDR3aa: CASSPPGRVDTEAFF
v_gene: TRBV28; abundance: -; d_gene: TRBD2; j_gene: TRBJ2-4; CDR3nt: TGTGCCAGCAGGCGCGGTCTAGCGGGAGAGTTTACGGACATTCAGTACTTC; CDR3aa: CASRRGLAGEFTDIQYF